These 3 T cell receptor beta chains share one sample of origin, sequenced in a study of graft-versus-host responses after intestinal transplantation (dated by TCRdb to the early 2020s). The label giving this sample's time point can be read as: cells obtained before transplantation from donor or recipient. Library creation used the immunoSEQ multiplex PCR assay. TCRdb re-hosts the immuneACCESS table, in-frame sequences only. Its copies lack some clones; in the studies checked, an unresolved V gene accounts for under half of them, and the cause for the rest is not known. This sample is represented by 96,000 or so clones; 80% to 95% of them were singletons. The ten largest make up around 0.17% of the sample. These receptors' antigens are unknown. Sample: unstimulated CD4+ T cells sorted from spleen or lymph node cells, taken before intestinal transplant. These receptors all stem from a human donor who received an intestinal transplant.

The rearrangement uses TRBV5-5 and TRBJ1-2, with D possibly being TRBD1 (6 bases). CDR3 length: 13 residues. With 1 base removed from V and 6 bases from J, the gap between germline ends came to 10 bases. Germline V lookup: CDR1 SGHKS, CDR2 YYEKEE (reference sequence). This chain's CDR3 is CASSLLGADGYTF. The CDR3 coding sequence is TGTGCCAGCAGCTTGCTGGGGGCGGATGGCTACACCTTC.

The chain links TRBV27 to TRBJ1-5, with TRBD1 matching over 7 bases. J gave up 8 bases and V 3 bases, and 1 base lay outside the gene matches. Germline V CDR1 and CDR2: MNHEY, SMNVEV (reference sequence). The CDR3 loop spans 12 amino acids. Here the CDR3 DNA reads TGTGCCAGCAGTTTCACAGGGGAGCCCCAGCATTTT. It encodes CASSFTGEPQHF.

The chain uses TRBV19 and TRBJ2-1; TRBD2 aligns across 9 bases. V trimming: 4 bases; J trimming: 0 bases; junction bases outside the gene matches: 1. The CDR3 length is 15 residues. Germline values: CDR1 LNHDA, CDR2 SQIVND (reference sequence). The CDR3 DNA reads TGTGCCAGTAGTAGACTAGCGGACTCCTACAATGAGCAGTTCTTC. Translation gives CASSRLADSYNEQFF. Full variable domain (rest looked up from reference TRBV19 and TRBJ2-1): DGGITQSPKYLFRKEGQNVTLSCEQNLNHDAMYWYRQDPGQGLRLIYYSQIVNDFQKGDIAEGYSVSREKKESFPLTVTSAQKNPTAFYLCASSRLADSYNEQFFGPGTRLTVL.